The T cell receptor (beta chain) described here comes from a study of blood T cell repertoires in COVID-19 (dated by TCRdb to the early 2020s). As for the study more broadly: Collaborator samples came from the United States, Italy and Spain and covered acute and convalescent phases of COVID-19. Deeply sampled blood TCRbeta repertoires from subjects exposed to, actively infected with, or recovered from COVID-19 were included in the dataset. Where available, HLA class I and class II types were taken from metadata supplied by the sample provider and were not determined by assay-based typing. The material from the prospective study consisted of cDNA or gDNA derived from T cells, B-cell-depleted T cells, or PBMCs. Samples came from the ongoing ImmuneRACE study (first 160 participants) plus 1,254 subjects from 6 global collaborators. A freely available public database, intended as a resource for researchers studying the immune response to SARS-CoV-2, is where the repertoires were released. The sample metadata nearly always contained a de-identified subject ID, COVID-19 status, age in years and sex. Study-wide findings and limitations: Clinical and demographic metadata were provided uncurated, with the amount varying by source and participant.

Regarding this clone: Its target antigen remains unknown. Within one base of it there is no much larger clone, and no base qualities were kept.

From its cysteine to its phenylalanine, the CDR3 spans 15 amino acids. The retained sequence is limited to the CDR3, 45 bases, with the frame set at the first base. The junction carries 15 bases between V and J, which are trimmed by 3 bases and 9 bases respectively. CDR1 and CDR2 (SGHAT, FQNNGV) derive from the germline V gene. Whole blood was collected in K2EDTA tubes by collaborating institutions according to the institutions' own protocols. Collaborator samples were shipped for TCRbeta analysis as frozen whole blood, isolated PBMCs, or DNA extracted from either sample type. TCRbeta CDR3 regions were amplified from genomic DNA by means of the immunoSEQ Assay, a bias-controlled multiplex PCR. The paper's data handling went like this. The number of nucleated cells in each sample was estimated by amplification of reference gene primers within the assay. To quantify the absolute abundance of each unique TCRbeta CDR3 rearrangement, sequence reads were collapsed and filtered. For each sample, productive Simpson clonality was calculated as the square root of Simpson's diversity index across productive rearrangements. In its TCRdb copy, this immuneACCESS table keeps in-frame sequences only and misses some clones. Where compared with another copy, unresolved V genes explain less than half of these, and the others have no known cause. For V, J and clone size, that table is used; D and trimming come from the DNA. Recorded for this sample are nearly 55,000 clones; just over 85% of them occurred a single time. Around 11% of the sample rests with the top ten.

The material sequenced was peripheral blood. The sequence derives from a man between 65 and 85 years old with active COVID-19. This sequence uses TRBV11-2 and TRBJ1-6; a weak D assignment points to TRBD1 (6 bases agree). The bases are TGTGCCAGCAGCTTCCGGGGCAGGGGTCCTTCACCCCTCCACTTT. It codes for CASSFRGRGPSPLHF.